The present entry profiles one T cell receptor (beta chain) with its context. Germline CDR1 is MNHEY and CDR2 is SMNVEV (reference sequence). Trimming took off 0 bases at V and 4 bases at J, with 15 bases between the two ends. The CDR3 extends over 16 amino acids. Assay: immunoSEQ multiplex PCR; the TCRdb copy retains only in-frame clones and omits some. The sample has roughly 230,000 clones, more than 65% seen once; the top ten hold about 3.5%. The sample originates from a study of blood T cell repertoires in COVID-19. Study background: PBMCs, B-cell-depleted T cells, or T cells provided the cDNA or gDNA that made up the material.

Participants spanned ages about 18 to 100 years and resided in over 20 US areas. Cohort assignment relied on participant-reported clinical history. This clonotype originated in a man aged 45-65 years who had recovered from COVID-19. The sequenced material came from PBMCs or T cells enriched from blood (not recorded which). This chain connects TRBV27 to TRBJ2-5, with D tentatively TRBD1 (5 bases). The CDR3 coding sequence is TGTGCCAGCAGTTTATCGCCGGCCAGGGAAGGAGAGACCCAGTACTTC. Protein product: CASSLSPAREGETQYF.